These T cell receptor beta chains were read from a single sample in a study of T cells in Graves' hyperthyroidism and ophthalmopathy. TCRdb reanalysed the multiplex PCR reads using MiXCR and keeps one entry per CDR3 protein. The table lists roughly 700,000 distinct CDR3 sequences, 14% of them singletons. Sequencing input: blood. All receptors come from a woman aged 18 to 35 with Graves' hyperthyroidism. The CDR3 runs from the conserved cysteine through the conserved F or W. Each record gives: J gene, D gene, V gene, CDR3 protein. D genes are given only for firm matches.

TRBJ2-6,TRBD1,TRBV12-3/TRBV12-4,CASSPRQGARGANVLTF
TRBJ2-3,TRBD1,TRBV7-2,CANSKGTGKGDTQYF
TRBJ2-7,TRBD2,TRBV30,CAWSRLAPGSYEQYF
TRBJ2-7,TRBD2,TRBV6-1,CASRLGLAGYEQYF
TRBJ2-7,TRBD2,TRBV18,CASSTRPGETSGRAYEQYF
TRBJ2-1,TRBD2,TRBV3-1,CASRTSGSVHEQFF
TRBJ1-5,TRBD1,TRBV7-2,CASSGGQRNGITQPQHF
TRBJ2-4,TRBD1,TRBV28,CASSSLQGDNIQYF
TRBJ2-3,TRBD1,TRBV11-2,CASSFAGGSDTQYF
TRBJ2-3,.,TRBV30,CAWSRQGIDTQYF
TRBJ1-3,.,TRBV7-6,CASSLAVEDSGNTIYF
TRBJ2-7,TRBD1,TRBV29-1,CSVEIVAGGYEQYF
TRBJ1-4,.,TRBV7-9,CASSLYRQLNEKLFF
TRBJ2-7,.,TRBV10-2,CASARQGVFSYEQYF
TRBJ2-2,.,TRBV7-9,CASSLDSGPGAPGELFF
TRBJ2-3,.,TRBV3-1,CASSRTVVPDTQYF
TRBJ2-7,.,TRBV7-9,CASSLLALSYEQYF
TRBJ2-2,TRBD2,TRBV11-2,CASSLGFSGRAGELFF
TRBJ1-2,TRBD1,TRBV10-3,CAISEGTGTGVYGYTF
TRBJ2-7,TRBD1,TRBV28,CAATGTGNWEQYF
TRBJ2-7,.,TRBV7-8,CASSQARNFQYEQYF